This entry lists 14 T cell receptor beta chains sequenced from one sample in a study of OX40 agonist ivuxolimab in advanced cancers. Libraries were prepared by immunoSEQ multiplex PCR; TCRdb keeps only in-frame clonotypes and omits some of them. The profile shows approximately 35,000 clones, under 85% of them singletons. The sample consisted of CD4+ or CD8+ T cells sorted from blood, taken in a trial of the OX40 agonist ivuxolimab. Source of these receptors: an adult with an advanced solid tumor such as melanoma, head and neck, liver or kidney cancer.

The DNA for the CDR3 is TGCGCCAGCAGCTTGGAACGGGGGATGGTGAACACTGAAGCTTTCTTT. Encoded protein: CASSLERGMVNTEAFF. The chain uses TRBV5-1 and TRBJ1-1; TRBD1 might be the D (5 bases). Trimming removed 0 bases from V and 0 bases from J, with 12 bases in between. The CDR3 totals 16 residues. Germline CDR1 is SGHRS and CDR2 is YFSETQ.

This clone was seen a handful of times. The V gene is TRBV5-8, the J gene TRBJ1-1; 9 bases agree with TRBD1. Germline values: CDR1 SGHTS, CDR2 YDEGEE. The CDR3 extends over 15 amino acids. V was pared by 1 base and J by 5 bases, with 6 bases of the junction left unmatched. The CDR3, as DNA: TGTGCCAGCAGCTTGAGGGACAGGGCCAAAACTGAAGCTTTCTTT. Translating gives CASSLRDRAKTEAFF. The variable domain in full, completed from reference TRBV5-8 and TRBJ1-1, reads EAGVTQSPTHLIKTRGQQATLRCSPISGHTSVYWYQQALGLGLQFLLWYDEGEERNRGNFPPRFSGRQFPNYSSELNVNALELEDSALYLCASSLRDRAKTEAFFGQGTRLTVV.

The chain links TRBV2 to TRBJ1-2; 7 bases match TRBD1. There are 16 residues in the CDR3. Trimming removed 2 bases from V and 2 bases from J; junction bases left unmatched: 8. The germline V gene encodes CDR1 SNHLY and CDR2 FYNNEI. CDR3 DNA: TGTGCCAGCAGTGAACCGGGTACAGGGGCCAACTATGGCTACACCTTC. It encodes CASSEPGTGANYGYTF.

The V call is TRBV9, the J call TRBJ2-5; no clear D. The germline CDR1 and CDR2 sequences are SGDLS and YYNGEE. Trimming took off 6 bases at V and 5 bases at J, with 17 bases between the two ends. CDR3 length equals 14 residues. Here the CDR3 reads CASTTGSGLETQYF. In DNA form, the CDR3 reads TGTGCCAGCACTACCGGGTCAGGTCTCGAGACCCAGTACTTC.

By sample share, this clone is medium-sized. The V and J genes are TRBV19 and TRBJ2-2; the D gene is possibly TRBD1 (5 bases). Germline CDR1 reads LNHDA; CDR2 reads SQIVND (reference sequence). The length of the CDR3 is 15 residues. Trimming took 6 bases from V and 4 from J, leaving 15 bases between them. The CDR3 coding sequence is TGTGCCAGTAGCACAGAGACAGAGCCCACCGGGGAGCTGTTTTTT. Its protein is CASSTETEPTGELFF.

This clone was detected once. The chain recombines TRBV5-6 with TRBJ1-1; 9 bases align to TRBD1. Per the germline V gene, CDR1 is SGHDT and CDR2 is YYEEEE. With V trimmed by 4 bases and J by 5 bases, 9 bases remained unmatched. CDR3 size: 15 residues. For the CDR3, the DNA is TGTGCCAGCAGCCCATGGGACAGGGAGGAGACTGAAGCTTTCTTT. The encoded protein is CASSPWDREETEAFF.

The chain recombines TRBV6-5 with TRBJ1-1, with D perhaps matching TRBD1 (5 bases). Germline-derived CDR1 and CDR2 are MNHEY and SVGAGI. The CDR3 length is 15 residues. Between the trimmed V and J ends, which lost 0 bases and 0 bases, there was a span of 8 bases. CDR3 in DNA: TGTGCCAGCAGTTACTCGGGGCTATTGAACACTGAAGCTTTCTTT. This sequence encodes CASSYSGLLNTEAFF.

This chain connects TRBV7-2 to TRBJ2-7; D is unclear. V was shortened by 1 base and J by 0 bases, with 7 bases between the two germline ends. The CDR3 covers 14 residues. Germline V gene lookup returns CDR1 SGHTA and CDR2 FQGNSA. CDR3 nucleotide sequence: TGTGCCAGCAGCTTAGTAGGACCCTCCTACGAGCAGTACTTC. Translated: CASSLVGPSYEQYF.

Written as DNA, the CDR3 is TGTGCCAGCACCTCCGGACTAGCGGGGTCCCACGAGCAGTACTTC. Its translation is CASTSGLAGSHEQYF. The rearrangement joins TRBV28 to TRBJ2-7; 12 bases line up with TRBD2. This CDR3 is 15 amino acids long. Germline V gene sequence: CDR1 MDHEN, CDR2 SYDVKM. V shed 7 bases, J shed 5 bases, and the junction held 9 bases outside the gene matches.

The chain joins TRBV2 to TRBJ2-5; D remains unclear. Trimming shortened V by 8 bases and J by 11 bases, and 21 bases separated the two germline ends. Germline CDR1 and CDR2: SNHLY and FYNNEI. This CDR3 has 13 residues. CDR3 in DNA: TGTGCCAGCCGTTGGAAGGGCCCCCTAGAGCAGTACTTC. Amino acids: CASRWKGPLEQYF.

The V gene is TRBV29-1, the J gene TRBJ2-1; D might be TRBD1 (5 bases). Germline assignment: CDR1 SQVTM and CDR2 ANQGSEA. V was cut by 6 bases and J by 4 bases, with 7 bases left in between. This CDR3 comprises 11 residues. The CDR3 protein is CSVGLYNEQFF. The CDR3 DNA reads TGCAGCGTGGGGCTATACAATGAGCAGTTCTTC.

V is TRBV15 and J is TRBJ2-5; a possible D gene is TRBD1 (6 bases). The CDR3 totals 16 residues. From germline, CDR1 is LNHNV and CDR2 YYDKDF (reference sequence). The V end lost 3 bases, the J end lost 3 bases, and 17 bases lay between the germline ends. CDR3 coding DNA: TGTGCCACCAGCAGGGGACAAGTGGGCGGAGAAGAGACCCAGTACTTC. It is translated as CATSRGQVGGEETQYF. Using reference TRBV15 and TRBJ2-5 for the parts outside the CDR3, the full variable domain is DAMVIQNPRYQVTQFGKPVTLSCSQTLNHNVMYWYQQKSSQAPKLLFHYYDKDFNNEADTPDNFQSRRPNTSFCFLDIRSPGLGDTAMYLCATSRGQVGGEETQYFGPGTRLLVL.

The rearrangement links TRBV7-9 to TRBJ2-1, with TRBD2 matching 10 bases. V trimming: 4 bases; J trimming: 9 bases; junction bases outside the gene matches: 18. Looked up from germline, CDR1 is SEHNR and CDR2 is FQNEAQ (reference sequence). The CDR3 extends over 18 amino acids. The CDR3 coding sequence is TGTGCCAGCAGCTCCTCTAATCCACTAGCGGGGCCATACGGTGAGCAGTTCTTC. Protein product: CASSSSNPLAGPYGEQFF.

Sample share makes this clone medium-sized (0.01 to 0.1%). This chain uses TRBV7-9 with TRBJ2-1, with 8 positions matching TRBD2. J gave up 0 bases and V 1 base, and 2 bases lay outside the gene matches. The CDR3 totals 16 residues. Per the germline V gene, CDR1 is SEHNR and CDR2 is FQNEAQ (reference sequence). The CDR3 sequence is CASSLELADSYNEQFF. The CDR3 DNA follows: TGTGCCAGCAGCTTAGAACTAGCGGACTCCTACAATGAGCAGTTCTTC. The full variable domain, with the rest looked up from reference TRBV7-9 and TRBJ2-1, is DTGVSQNPRHKITKRGQNVTFRCDPISEHNRLYWYRQTLGQGPEFLTYFQNEAQLEKSRLLSDRFSAERPKGSFSTLEIQRTEQGDSAMYLCASSLELADSYNEQFFGPGTRLTVL.